These 24 T cell receptor beta chains came from one sample sequenced in a study of human T cells and chemical hapten exposure. The time point here: pre-sensitization, week 0. Documented treatment: therapeutic diphenylcyclopropenone sensitization with weekly scalp DPC. TCRdb itself ran the RACE reads through MiXCR, one entry per CDR3 protein. The data contain approximately 260,000 distinct CDR3 sequences, 7.5% to 10% of them seen just once; the ten biggest clones take up less than 3%. The sequenced sample was whole blood, obtained in connection with sensitization to the hapten diphenylcyclopropenone (DPC). These receptor sequences come from a woman aged 40 to 49 with alopecia areata. Some clones in this sample may be carry-over from other donors' samples.

This clonotype showed up just a few times. The chain joins TRBV6-2 or TRBV6-3 to TRBJ2-7; 11 bases match TRBD2. The germline V gene has CDR1 MNHEY and CDR2 SVGEGT. Unmatched junction bases numbered 6, after V lost 2 bases and J lost 3 bases. There are 16 residues in the CDR3. In DNA form, the CDR3 reads TGTGCCAGCAGTTACCCACTAGCGGGGGATGACTACGAGCAGTACTTC. Translated: CASSYPLAGDDYEQYF.

CDR3 loop: CASSPDDRGRHEQYF. In DNA, the CDR3 is TGTGCCAGCAGTCCAGACGACAGGGGGCGACACGAGCAGTACTTC. The chain joins TRBV12-3 or TRBV12-4 to TRBJ2-7; 10 nucleotides agree with TRBD1. The CDR3 spans 15 residues. Losses at the gene ends were 5 bases for V and 5 bases for J; bases not matched to a gene: 9.

This chain joins TRBV27 and TRBJ2-7, with 9 bases identical to TRBD2. Per germline, CDR1 MNHEY and CDR2 SMNVEV (reference sequence). The trim removed 5 bases at V and 0 bases at J, leaving 5 bases unmatched. CDR3 length: 15 amino acids. CDR3 in amino acids: CASSAVAGASYEQYF. The CDR3 region has the DNA TGTGCCAGCAGTGCCGTAGCGGGGGCCTCCTACGAGCAGTACTTC.

This clonotype was recorded a few times. This chain uses TRBV5-1 with TRBJ1-2; no clear D gene. The CDR3 totals 14 residues. Germline CDR1 and CDR2: SGHRS and YFSETQ. The V end lost 0 bases, the J end lost 2 bases, and 8 bases lay between the germline ends. CDR3 bases: TGCGCCAGCAGCTTGGTCTCCCAGAACTATGGCTACACCTTC. Its protein is CASSLVSQNYGYTF.

This clonotype was observed a handful of times. This chain uses TRBV28 with TRBJ1-2, with unresolved D. Germline lookup yields CDR1 MDHEN and CDR2 SYDVKM. V lost 5 bases to trimming and J lost 6 bases, with 10 bases between them. The CDR3 runs 12 residues. CDR3: CASSTMSNGYTF. As DNA, the CDR3 is TGTGCCAGCAGTACAATGAGCAATGGCTACACCTTC.

This chain joins TRBV11-1 and TRBJ2-7; D gene ambiguous. Germline-derived CDR1 and CDR2 are SGHAT and FQDESV (reference sequence). The length of the CDR3 is 14 residues. V lost 1 base and J 2 bases, leaving 9 bases between the germline ends. In DNA, the CDR3 is TGTGCCAGCAGCTTAGGTCGGCAGGCCTACGAGCAGTACTTC. This encodes CASSLGRQAYEQYF.

This chain joins TRBV7-9 and TRBJ1-6; D is unresolved. V lost 5 bases and J lost 10, with 18 bases in between. The CDR3 loop spans 15 amino acids. Looked up from germline, CDR1 is SEHNR and CDR2 is FQNEAQ (reference sequence). CDR3 coding DNA: TGTGCCAGCAGCCCCGGCCCCGTTTCAGGATCACCCCTCCACTTT. Translation: CASSPGPVSGSPLHF.

This clonotype has more than one count but fewer than ten. This chain links TRBV6-5 with TRBJ2-3; 9 bases align to TRBD1. The V segment lost 6 bases and the J segment 6 bases; nucleotides outside the gene matches: 13. Germline-derived CDR1 and CDR2 are MNHEY and SVGAGI. The length of the CDR3 is 16 residues. This CDR3 reads CASSPDRGGPLDTQYF. The CDR3 nucleotides read TGTGCCAGCAGCCCTGACAGGGGGGGCCCTTTGGATACGCAGTATTTT.

This clonotype came up a few times. V and J are TRBV19 and TRBJ2-1, with 11 bases lining up with TRBD2. The germline V gene encodes CDR1 LNHDA and CDR2 SQIVND (reference sequence). The CDR3 extends over 16 amino acids. V was clipped by 5 bases and J by 8 bases; unmatched bases: 11. This CDR3 reads CASSARSGRGLDEQFF. The DNA for the CDR3 is TGTGCCAGTAGTGCCCGTAGCGGGAGGGGTTTGGATGAGCAGTTCTTC.

This clonotype was recorded many times. CDR3 in amino acids: CASSLGSPTYEQYF. CDR3 DNA: TGTGCCAGCAGCTTAGGGAGCCCCACCTACGAGCAGTACTTC. The chain couples TRBV7-8 to TRBJ2-7; D is unclear. Germline values: CDR1 SGHVS, CDR2 FQNEAQ. This CDR3 region has 14 residues. Trimming stripped 1 base from V and 2 bases from J, with 9 bases between.

The chain combines TRBV20-1 with TRBJ2-5, with D possibly being TRBD2 (6 bases). Germline V gives CDR1 DFQATT, CDR2 SNEGSKA (reference sequence). The CDR3 covers 12 residues. V gave up 7 bases and J gave up 3 bases, with 12 bases separating them. The chain's CDR3 is CSVGRLEETQYF. The CDR3 nucleotides are TGCAGTGTAGGAAGACTAGAAGAGACCCAGTACTTC.

The chain couples TRBV5-1 to TRBJ2-7, with 7 bases matching TRBD1. From germline, CDR1 is SGHRS and CDR2 YFSETQ. The CDR3 runs 15 residues. V lost 0 bases and J lost 0; bases outside the gene matches: 3. As DNA, the CDR3 is TGCGCCAGCAGCTTGGAGGGACAGCCCTCCTACGAGCAGTACTTC. Encoded protein: CASSLEGQPSYEQYF.

The rearrangement links TRBV20-1 to TRBJ2-5; TRBD2 is a possible D gene (5 bases). This CDR3 contains 11 residues. Trimming pared 3 bases from V and 14 bases from J, leaving 16 bases between. Germline V CDR1 and CDR2: DFQATT, SNEGSKA (reference sequence). The CDR3 region has the DNA TGCAGTGCTAGGGCCCAGCTGGAGGTATACTTC. The encoded protein is CSARAQLEVYF.

The rearrangement uses TRBV5-5 and TRBJ2-1; D is ambiguous. The V end lost 1 base, the J end lost 16 bases, and 6 bases lay between the germline ends. CDR1 is SGHKS, CDR2 YYEKEE, per germline (reference sequence). This CDR3 spans 9 amino acids. The CDR3 reads CASSLKNFF. The DNA for the CDR3 is TGTGCCAGCAGCTTGAAAAACTTCTTC.

J is TRBJ1-4 and V is TRBV28, with D perhaps TRBD1 (6 bases). Between the trimmed V and J ends, which lost 5 bases and 8 bases, there was a span of 18 bases. Per the germline V gene, CDR1 is MDHEN and CDR2 is SYDVKM. This CDR3 contains 15 residues. CDR3 DNA sequence: TGTGCCAGCAGTCCTTCAGGGGTGGGAGGAGAAAAACTGTTTTTT. This codes for CASSPSGVGGEKLFF.

This clonotype was recorded a few times. The gene calls are TRBV28 and TRBJ1-5; possible D gene TRBD1, 5 bases. V was shortened by 5 bases and J by 5 bases, with 10 bases between the two germline ends. This CDR3 contains 13 residues. The germline V gene has CDR1 MDHEN and CDR2 SYDVKM. CDR3 sequence reads: CASSLDRYQPQHF. The CDR3 DNA follows: TGTGCCAGCAGTCTCGACAGATATCAGCCCCAGCATTTT.

This clonotype showed up just a few times. The chain employs TRBV9 and TRBJ2-2; D unclear. Germline CDR1 is SGDLS and CDR2 is YYNGEE. V shed 3 bases and J shed 5 bases, with 14 bases lying between them. This CDR3 spans 15 amino acids. This CDR3 reads CASSGLSVGTGELFF. CDR3 sequence (DNA): TGTGCCAGCAGCGGACTGTCCGTGGGAACCGGGGAGCTGTTTTTT.

The chain employs TRBV4-3 and TRBJ2-1; 12 bases are a match to TRBD2. The CDR3 loop spans 17 amino acids. Germline V gene lookup returns CDR1 LGHNA and CDR2 YSLEER. After removal of 4 bases from V and 7 bases from J, the junction contained 11 bases not matched to a gene. Written as DNA, the CDR3 is TGCGCCAGCAGCCGAAGACTAGCGGGAGTTGACTGGAATGAGCAGTTCTTC. Its protein is CASSRRLAGVDWNEQFF.

This clonotype was counted ten times or more. The V and J genes are TRBV9 and TRBJ2-1, with 12 bases that match TRBD2. The V gene's germline CDR1 is SGDLS and CDR2 YYNGEE. The CDR3 has 16 residues. Trimming cost V 3 bases and J 9 bases; bases outside gene matches: 10. In nucleotides, the CDR3 is TGTGCCAGCAGCGCCGAGACTAGCGGGAGTTCGAGTGAGCAGTTCTTC. It is translated as CASSAETSGSSSEQFF. Drawing the rest from reference TRBV9 and TRBJ2-1, the complete variable domain is DSGVTQTPKHLITATGQRVTLRCSPRSGDLSVYWYQQSLDQGLQFLIQYYNGEERAKGNILERFSAQQFPDLHSELNLSSLELGDSALYFCASSAETSGSSSEQFFGPGTRLTVL.

This clonotype came up a few times. J is TRBJ1-1 and V is TRBV5-1, with a tentative D call TRBD1 (6 bases). CDR3 length: 15 amino acids. V lost 0 bases, J lost 6 bases, and 15 bases lay in between. CDR1 and CDR2 (germline): SGHRS, YFSETQ. For the CDR3, the DNA is TGCGCCAGCAGCTTGGTGGGGGGCTCGTTCGCTGAAGCTTTCTTT. It yields the protein CASSLVGGSFAEAFF.

The V gene is TRBV21-1, the J gene TRBJ2-6. TRBV21-1 is flagged as a pseudogene. CDR3 length equals 18 residues. The CDR3 loop reads CASSKAQETPSGANVLTF. The CDR3 nucleotides are TGTGCCAGCAGCAAAGCGCAAGAAACACCCTCTGGGGCCAACGTCCTGACTTTC.

This clonotype was detected ten times or more. One end of the junction varies from germline; a read error may be responsible. The chain has TRBV7-2 and TRBJ1-2, with TRBD1 matching 8 bases. Germline lookup yields CDR1 SGHTA and CDR2 FQGNSA. This CDR3 has 15 amino acids. As DNA, the CDR3 is TGTGCCAGCAGTTTAGGACAGGGTCCTTTCTATGGCTACACCTTC. It codes for CASSLGQGPFYGYTF.

This clonotype was seen a few times. The chain links TRBV4-1 to TRBJ2-7; D unresolved. V was trimmed by 0 bases and J by 7 bases, leaving 19 bases between them. Germline V lookup: CDR1 MGHRA, CDR2 YSYEKL. This CDR3 comprises 16 residues. The CDR3 spells CASSQDTPIKNGEQYF. The CDR3, as DNA: TGCGCCAGCAGCCAAGACACCCCGATCAAAAATGGTGAGCAGTACTTC.

CDR3 in DNA: TGTGCCAGCGGCCAGGAGAACACTGAAGCTTTCTTT. This gives the protein CASGQENTEAFF. The rearrangement uses TRBV28 and TRBJ1-1; D is uncertain. This CDR3 has 12 amino acids. CDR1 and CDR2 from the germline V gene are MDHEN and SYDVKM. V dropped 8 bases and J dropped 1 base, with 8 bases sitting between them. The whole variable domain, remainder taken from reference TRBV28 and TRBJ1-1, is DVKVTQSSRYLVKRTGEKVFLECVQDMDHENMFWYRQDPGLGLRLIYFSYDVKMKEKGDIPEGYSVSREKKERFSLILESASTNQTSMYLCASGQENTEAFFGQGTRLTVV.